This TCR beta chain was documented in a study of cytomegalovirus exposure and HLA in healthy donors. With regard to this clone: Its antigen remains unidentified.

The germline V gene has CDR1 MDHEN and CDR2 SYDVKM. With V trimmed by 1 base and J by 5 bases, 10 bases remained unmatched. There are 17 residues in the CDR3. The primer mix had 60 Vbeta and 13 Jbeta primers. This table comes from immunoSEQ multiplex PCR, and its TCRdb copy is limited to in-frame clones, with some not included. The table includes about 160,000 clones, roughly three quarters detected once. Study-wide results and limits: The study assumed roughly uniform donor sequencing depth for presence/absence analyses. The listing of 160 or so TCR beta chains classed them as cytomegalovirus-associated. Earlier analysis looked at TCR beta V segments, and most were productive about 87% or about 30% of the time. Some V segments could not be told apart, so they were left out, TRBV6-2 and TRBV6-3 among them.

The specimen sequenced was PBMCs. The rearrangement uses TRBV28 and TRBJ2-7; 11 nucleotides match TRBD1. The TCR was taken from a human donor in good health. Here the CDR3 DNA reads TGTGCCAGCAGTTTATTTTATAGCAGGACAGGGGGCGACGAGCAGTACTTC. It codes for CASSLFYSRTGGDEQYF.